This TCR beta chain was captured in a study of blood T cell repertoires in COVID-19. Whole-study context: Samples representing acute and convalescent COVID-19 were sourced from the United States, Italy and Spain. From T cells, B-cell-depleted T cells, or PBMCs came the material, which was cDNA or gDNA.

Concerning this clone itself: Other DNA sequences in this specimen translate into the identical CDR3.

V shed 2 bases and J 1 base; nucleotides not matched to a gene: 0. The CDR3 is 13 residues long. The germline CDR1 and CDR2 sequences are SQVTM and ANQGSEA. Original processing methods: Estimation of nucleated cell counts was performed using reference gene primer amplification. Sequenced by immunoSEQ multiplex PCR; TCRdb stores in-frame clones only, minus some. V, J and clone size are taken as reported in that table, and D and trimming were inferred from the DNA itself. The repertoire holds just under 150,000 clones, 87% seen once, with over 0.85% in the top ten. Specimen: peripheral blood. The gene calls are TRBV29-1 and TRBJ1-1, with 8 bases identical to TRBD1. The receptor's source is a woman aged 50 to 60 with acute or convalescent COVID-19. Here the CDR3 reads CSVETGGNTEAFF. As DNA, the CDR3 is TGCAGCGTTGAAACAGGGGGGAACACTGAAGCTTTCTTT.